This T cell receptor beta chain was identified in a study of T cells after yellow fever vaccination. This clonotype was seen many times. Antigen: not known. General study points: Contaminants from the bulk population, in the form of abundant clonotypes, could be found in FACS-sorted repertoires. Only a minor proportion of clonotypes was detected across both CD4 and CD8 compartments. Reappearance after the booster was observed for most primary-vaccination clones (about 95% CD4, around 90% CD8).

This CDR3 comprises 15 residues. The germline V gene has CDR1 KGHSH and CDR2 LQKENI. V was cut by 2 bases and J by 3 bases, with 11 bases left in between. UMIs and a universal primer site were added when TCR cDNA was made by 5'RACE template switching. From the 5' RACE reads, TCRdb called clonotypes with MiXCR, one entry per CDR3 protein. The profile shows fewer than 350,000 distinct CDR3 sequences, around 3.6% of them singletons. The sequence derives from a man between 18 and 29 years old who received the YFV17D yellow fever vaccine. The chain carries TRBV18 and TRBJ1-3, with a weak D call TRBD1 (6 bases). The source material was PBMCs, sampled on the day of the yellow fever booster vaccination. CDR3 sequence reads: CASSPVAGVGNTIYF. As DNA, the CDR3 is TGTGCCAGCTCACCAGTGGCAGGGGTTGGAAACACCATATATTTT. The whole variable domain, filled in from reference TRBV18 and TRBJ1-3, reads NAGVMQNPRHLVRRRGQEARLRCSPMKGHSHVYWYRQLPEEGLKFMVYLQKENIIDESGMPKERFSAEFPKEGPSILRIQQVVRGDSAAYFCASSPVAGVGNTIYFGEGSWLTVV.